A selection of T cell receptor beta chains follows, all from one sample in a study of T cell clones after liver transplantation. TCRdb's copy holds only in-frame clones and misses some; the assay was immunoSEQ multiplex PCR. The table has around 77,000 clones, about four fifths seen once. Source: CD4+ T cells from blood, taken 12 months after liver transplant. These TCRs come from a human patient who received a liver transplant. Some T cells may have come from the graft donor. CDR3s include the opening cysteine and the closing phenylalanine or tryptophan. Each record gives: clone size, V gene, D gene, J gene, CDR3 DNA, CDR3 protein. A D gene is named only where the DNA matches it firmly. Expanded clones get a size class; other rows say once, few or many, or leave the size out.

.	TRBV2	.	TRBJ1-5	TGTGCCAGCAGCGCGGCAGGGGGCAATCAGCCCCAGCATTTT	CASSAAGGNQPQHF
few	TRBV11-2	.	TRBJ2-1	TGTGCCAGCAGCTTTGCGTTGAACAATGAGCAGTTCTTC	CASSFALNNEQFF
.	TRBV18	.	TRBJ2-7	TGTGCCAGCTCACCATTGGAAAGTTGGGCCTACGAGCAGTACTTC	CASSPLESWAYEQYF
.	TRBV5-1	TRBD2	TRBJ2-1	TGCGCCAGCCGGACTAGCGGGACGGGGCGGGAGCAGTTCTTC	CASRTSGTGREQFF
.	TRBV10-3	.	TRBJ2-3	TGTGCCATCAGTGATGGGGGTTCCACAGATACGCAGTATTTT	CAISDGGSTDTQYF
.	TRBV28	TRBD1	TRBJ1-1	TGTGCCAGCAGCCTAAGACAGGGGGCTCGGACTGAAGCTTTCTTT	CASSLRQGARTEAFF
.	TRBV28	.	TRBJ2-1	TGTGCCAGCAGTTTATTGGGGGTCCTCAATGAGCAGTTCTTC	CASSLLGVLNEQFF
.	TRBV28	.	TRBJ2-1	TGTGCCAGCAGTTTTAGTGGAGGGAGGAAGTTCTTC	CASSFSGGRKFF
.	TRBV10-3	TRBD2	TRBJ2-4	TGTGCCATCAGTGAGCTCCTAGCGGGAGATAACATTCAGTACTTC	CAISELLAGDNIQYF
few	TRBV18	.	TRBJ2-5	TGTGCCAGCTCACCACCAGGAGGGGGCAAAAAGACCCAGTACTTC	CASSPPGGGKKTQYF
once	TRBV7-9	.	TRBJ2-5	TGTGCCAGCAGCTTTCTTTACACAGGGCAAGAGACCCAGTACTTC	CASSFLYTGQETQYF
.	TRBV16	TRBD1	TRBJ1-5	TGTGCCAGCAGCCAATCAGGCAGGGGGCGCATGCAGCCCCAGCATTTT	CASSQSGRGRMQPQHF
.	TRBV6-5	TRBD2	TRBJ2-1	TGTGCCAGCAGTTCGCTACTAGCGGGGCCATACAATGAGCAGTTCTTC	CASSSLLAGPYNEQFF
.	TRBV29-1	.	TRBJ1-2	TGCAGCGCCGACCGGGCCTTAGCTAACTATGGCTACACCTTC	CSADRALANYGYTF